This T cell receptor (beta chain) was captured by sequencing in a study of blood T cells in healthy people across ages. There are 16 residues in the CDR3. From germline, CDR1 is SGHTA and CDR2 FQGNSA. V shed 4 bases and J 1 base; nucleotides not matched to a gene: 4. This clonotype was detected only a few times. Through a sample-barcoded 5' primer and a J-beta primer mix, a second PCR was run for about 6 to 12 cycles. TCRdb fed the 5' RACE reads into MiXCR, producing one record per CDR3 protein. The sample has under 800,000 distinct CDR3 sequences, approximately 39% seen once. This sequence joins TRBV7-2 and TRBJ1-5; 10 nucleotides line up with TRBD1. The sequence came from a woman in her fifties or sixties in good health. Sequencing input: blood. Written as DNA, the CDR3 is TGTGCCAGCAGCTCCCGACAGGGGGCAAGCAATCAGCCCCAGCATTTT. Amino acid sequence: CASSSRQGASNQPQHF.